This TCR beta chain derives from a study of STAT3 mutations in large granular lymphocyte leukemia. Study findings and constraints: Every T-cell large granular lymphocyte leukemia patient had at least one immunodominant TCR beta clonotype.

The method was immunoSEQ multiplex PCR; TCRdb's version includes in-frame clones alone and lacks a portion of them. The repertoire holds tens of thousands of clones, with about 94% as singletons. A note on this clone: Antigen: not known.

Sample: peripheral blood mononuclear cells. The TCR was taken from a man aged 35 to 55 with T-cell large granular lymphocyte leukemia. Some clones in this sample may be carry-over from other donors' samples.

CDR3 bases: TGTGCCAGTACTCCGACAGGTAGCTCCTATAATTCACCCCTCCACTTT. The encoded protein is CASTPTGSSYNSPLHF. The rearrangement uses TRBV19 and TRBJ1-6; the D gene is possibly TRBD1 (6 bases). The V gene's germline CDR1 is LNHDA and CDR2 SQIVND (reference sequence). With 7 bases removed from V and 0 bases from J, the gap between germline ends came to 13 bases. The CDR3 loop spans 16 amino acids. The variable domain in full, with the rest retrieved from reference TRBV19 and TRBJ1-6, is DGGITQSPKYLFRKEGQNVTLSCEQNLNHDAMYWYRQDPGQGLRLIYYSQIVNDFQKGDIAEGYSVSREKKESFPLTVTSAQKNPTAFYLCASTPTGSSYNSPLHFGNGTRLTVT.